Shown below are 21 T cell receptor beta chains from a single sample sequenced in a study of blood T cell repertoires in COVID-19. Generated by immunoSEQ multiplex PCR, the TCRdb table keeps only in-frame clones and is missing some. The sample yields about 160,000 clones, approximately 86% seen once. The sample consisted of PBMCs or T cells enriched from blood (not recorded which). The receptor set was obtained from a man aged 60-69 years who had recovered from COVID-19.

The rearrangement links TRBV7-9 to TRBJ2-2; D may be TRBD2 (5 bases). The CDR3 is made up of 19 amino acids. Germline V CDR1 and CDR2: SEHNR, FQNEAQ (reference sequence). V lost 3 bases and J lost 0, with 20 bases in between. The CDR3 nucleotides are TGTGCCAGCAGCTTTCCCTATTTAACCGGGGTGTCGAACACCGGGGAGCTGTTTTTT. Amino acid sequence: CASSFPYLTGVSNTGELFF. Full variable domain (remainder filled in from reference TRBV7-9 and TRBJ2-2): DTGVSQNPRHKITKRGQNVTFRCDPISEHNRLYWYRQTLGQGPEFLTYFQNEAQLEKSRLLSDRFSAERPKGSFSTLEIQRTEQGDSAMYLCASSFPYLTGVSNTGELFFGEGSRLTVL.

The rearrangement links TRBV6-6 to TRBJ2-3, with 10 bases aligning to TRBD2. The V gene's germline CDR1 is MNHNY and CDR2 SVGAGI (reference sequence). The CDR3 consists of 16 residues. V shed 6 bases, J shed 1 base, and the junction held 7 bases outside the gene matches. CDR3 residues: CASSPLAGGGTDTQYF. CDR3 sequence (DNA): TGTGCCAGCAGCCCTTTAGCGGGAGGAGGCACAGATACGCAGTATTTT.

The rearrangement joins TRBV20-1 to TRBJ1-6; TRBD1 agrees at 7 bases. Unmatched junction bases numbered 9, after V lost 3 bases and J lost 7 bases. Germline V lookup: CDR1 DFQATT, CDR2 SNEGSKA (reference sequence). The CDR3 has 15 amino acids. The CDR3 is CSASTGQQGNSPLHF. CDR3 DNA sequence: TGCAGTGCTAGTACGGGACAGCAAGGGAATTCACCCCTCCACTTT.

The CDR3 here is CASGRMAATGELFF. The CDR3 region has the DNA TGTGCCAGCGGCAGAATGGCGGCGACCGGGGAGCTGTTTTTT. This chain connects TRBV3-1 (or the pseudogene TRBV3-2) to TRBJ2-2; D is undetermined. The ends were cut back, 8 bases at V and 5 bases at J, with 15 bases in the middle. Germline values: CDR1 LGHDT, CDR2 YNNKEL (reference sequence). The length of the CDR3 is 14 residues.

In this sample, this clone turned up many times. The chain uses TRBV5-4 and TRBJ1-2; 8 bases line up with TRBD1. V lost 4 bases and J lost 8; bases outside the gene matches: 7. The CDR3 has 13 residues. From germline, CDR1 is SGHNT and CDR2 YYREEE (reference sequence). The CDR3 nucleotides are TGTGCCAGCAGCATCGACAGGGGAGAGGGCTACACCTTC. It codes for CASSIDRGEGYTF.

The rearrangement joins TRBV7-2 to TRBJ2-3; 8 nucleotides align to TRBD2. Per the germline V gene, CDR1 is SGHTA and CDR2 is FQGNSA. This CDR3 has 14 amino acids. J gave up 1 base and V 7 bases, and 4 bases lay outside the gene matches. The CDR3 spells CASILAGRTDTQYF. In nucleotides, the CDR3 is TGTGCCAGCATCCTAGCGGGCCGCACAGATACGCAGTATTTT.

The chain links TRBV19 to TRBJ1-4; D gene ambiguous. This CDR3 comprises 14 residues. From germline, CDR1 is LNHDA and CDR2 SQIVND (reference sequence). The V gene lost 3 bases and the J gene lost 1 base, with 6 bases spanning the gap. CDR3 in DNA: TGTGCCAGTAGTATCGGGATAACTAATGAAAAACTGTTTTTT. Amino acids: CASSIGITNEKLFF.

The sample holds a few counts of this clone. The V gene is TRBV28, the J gene TRBJ1-5; D not certain. The V end lost 6 bases, the J end lost 2 bases, and 8 bases lay between the germline ends. There are 13 residues in the CDR3. Germline assignment: CDR1 MDHEN and CDR2 SYDVKM. CDR3 loop: CASSIEGNQPQHF. The CDR3 DNA sequence: TGTGCCAGCAGCATTGAGGGCAATCAGCCCCAGCATTTT.

In this sample, this clone turned up a few times. The chain joins TRBV2 to TRBJ1-2; TRBD1 agrees at 8 bases. The V gene's germline CDR1 is SNHLY and CDR2 FYNNEI. This CDR3 contains 13 residues. Trimming took 5 bases from V and 7 from J; bases not matched to a gene: 6. The CDR3 here is CASSTWTGFGYTF. The CDR3 DNA is TGTGCCAGCAGTACCTGGACAGGGTTTGGCTACACCTTC. Complete variable domain (other parts from reference TRBV2 and TRBJ1-2): EPEVTQTPSHQVTQMGQEVILRCVPISNHLYFYWYRQILGQKVEFLVSFYNNEISEKSEIFDDQFSVERPDGSNFTLKIRSTKLEDSAMYFCASSTWTGFGYTFGSGTRLTVV.

There are many counts of this clone. This chain connects TRBV5-4 to TRBJ1-6; D perhaps matches TRBD1 (5 bases). The germline V gene has CDR1 SGHNT and CDR2 YYREEE (reference sequence). V was trimmed by 5 bases and J by 4 bases, leaving 13 bases between them. The CDR3 sequence is 15 residues long. The CDR3 here is CASSADSFYNSPLHF. CDR3 sequence (DNA): TGTGCCAGCAGTGCTGACAGCTTTTATAATTCACCCCTCCACTTT.

This clone showed up just a few times. The chain recombines TRBV9 with TRBJ2-5, with TRBD1 matching 12 bases. Trimming cost V 3 bases and J 2 bases; bases outside gene matches: 5. Germline lookup yields CDR1 SGDLS and CDR2 YYNGEE. The CDR3 is 16 residues long. CDR3 amino acids: CASSARDRGHQETQYF. The CDR3 nucleotides are TGTGCCAGCAGCGCCCGGGACAGGGGGCATCAAGAGACCCAGTACTTC.

This sequence joins TRBV12-3 or TRBV12-4 and TRBJ1-6, with D possibly TRBD1 on 5 matching bases. The CDR3 runs to 13 residues. Trimming removed 3 bases at V and 10 bases at J, with 10 bases between. DNA of the CDR3: TGTGCCAGCAGTTTGCCAGGGTCGTCACCCCTCCACTTT. It is translated as CASSLPGSSPLHF.

The chain couples TRBV30 to TRBJ1-5, with D hard to call. The germline gives CDR1 GTSNPN, CDR2 SVGIG (reference sequence). The CDR3 runs to 15 residues. Trimming took off 2 bases at V and 0 bases at J, with 11 bases between the two ends. CDR3 protein: CAWSPLTDSNQPQHF. CDR3 nucleotide sequence: TGTGCCTGGAGTCCCCTAACAGATAGCAATCAGCCCCAGCATTTT.

This chain uses TRBV24-1 with TRBJ1-1, with D perhaps matching TRBD1 (5 bases). Trimming shortened V by 7 bases and J by 5 bases, and 13 bases separated the two germline ends. The germline V gene encodes CDR1 KGHDR and CDR2 SFDVKD. This CDR3 is 13 amino acids long. The CDR3 nucleotides are TGTGCCACCAGCAACCGGGGGGAAACTGAAGCTTTCTTT. Its translation is CATSNRGETEAFF.

This chain joins TRBV3-1 (or the pseudogene TRBV3-2) and TRBJ2-1; 10 nucleotides align to TRBD2. The CDR3 totals 15 residues. The trim removed 5 bases at V and 8 bases at J, leaving 9 bases unmatched. Germline values: CDR1 LGHDT, CDR2 YNNKEL (reference sequence). This CDR3 reads CASSGTSGAMDEQFF. The CDR3 DNA reads TGTGCCAGCAGCGGTACTAGCGGGGCCATGGATGAGCAGTTCTTC.

The gene calls are TRBV3-1 (or the pseudogene TRBV3-2) and TRBJ2-2, with no clear D. In germline, CDR1 is LGHDT, CDR2 YNNKEL (reference sequence). The CDR3 is made up of 15 amino acids. V was pared by 0 bases and J by 4 bases, with 9 bases between. The CDR3 loop reads CASSQDWASTGELFF. The CDR3 region has the DNA TGTGCCAGCAGCCAAGACTGGGCAAGCACCGGGGAGCTGTTTTTT.

A few counts support this clone. The gene calls are TRBV5-4 and TRBJ1-4; D perhaps matches TRBD1 (5 bases). The V end was cut by 4 bases, the J end by 3 bases, with 10 bases between. From germline, CDR1 is SGHNT and CDR2 YYREEE (reference sequence). This CDR3 comprises 14 residues. The CDR3 protein is CASSRGGANEKLFF. CDR3 DNA: TGTGCCAGCAGCCGGGGGGGGGCTAATGAAAAACTGTTTTTT.

The chain has TRBV5-1 and TRBJ2-7; the match to TRBD1 covers 7 bases. V lost 4 bases and J lost 4; bases outside the gene matches: 5. From germline, CDR1 is SGHRS and CDR2 YFSETQ. The CDR3 extends over 13 amino acids. The CDR3 protein is CASSQGTAYEQYF. In nucleotides, the CDR3 is TGCGCCAGCAGCCAGGGGACAGCTTACGAGCAGTACTTC.

The chain couples TRBV28 to TRBJ2-7; 8 bases are a match to TRBD2. The CDR3 has 14 residues. Germline lookup yields CDR1 MDHEN and CDR2 SYDVKM. V shed 7 bases, J shed 0 bases, and the junction held 5 bases outside the gene matches. CDR3 sequence reads: CASTAGVVSYEQYF. In DNA, the CDR3 is TGTGCCAGCACAGCGGGAGTCGTCTCCTACGAGCAGTACTTC.

This sequence joins TRBV5-1 and TRBJ1-1; 7 bases match TRBD1. Per the germline V gene, CDR1 is SGHRS and CDR2 is YFSETQ. CDR3 length: 15 residues. After removal of 1 base from V and 3 bases from J, the junction contained 6 bases not matched to a gene. CDR3 region: CASSLTSQGDTEAFF. The DNA of the CDR3 is TGCGCCAGCAGCTTGACCAGTCAGGGGGACACTGAAGCTTTCTTT.

This sequence joins TRBV7-8 and TRBJ2-3, with TRBD2 matching 9 bases. The CDR3 runs to 16 residues. V gave up 1 base and J gave up 3 bases; unmatched junction bases: 5. Germline V lookup: CDR1 SGHVS, CDR2 FQNEAQ. The DNA for the CDR3 is TGTGCCAGCAGCTTAGGCAGCGGGGGGCCGACAGATACGCAGTATTTT. Translating it yields CASSLGSGGPTDTQYF.